One and the same sample provided the 28 T cell receptor beta chains below, sequenced in a study of control samples from healthy donors and cancer patients. Profiled with immunoSEQ multiplex PCR; TCRdb holds only in-frame clones, not every one. The table shows about 55,000 clones, with 88% occurring only once. Sequencing used blood. The receptors originated from a man between 45 and 60 years old in good health.

V usage is TRBV2 and J usage is TRBJ1-2; no clear D gene. The V gene's germline CDR1 is SNHLY and CDR2 FYNNEI. V was trimmed by 4 bases and J by 4 bases, leaving 13 bases between them. This CDR3 is 14 amino acids long. The CDR3 DNA reads TGTGCCAGCAGTGCGACGCTGACGGGCTATGGCTACACCTTC. Encoded protein: CASSATLTGYGYTF. Supplemented by reference TRBV2 and TRBJ1-2, the full variable domain reads EPEVTQTPSHQVTQMGQEVILRCVPISNHLYFYWYRQILGQKVEFLVSFYNNEISEKSEIFDDQFSVERPDGSNFTLKIRSTKLEDSAMYFCASSATLTGYGYTFGSGTRLTVV.

The chain recombines TRBV5-1 with TRBJ2-3; TRBD1 is a possible D gene (6 bases). CDR1 SGHRS and CDR2 YFSETQ come from the germline V gene. V was cut by 1 base and J by 2 bases, with 11 bases left in between. The CDR3 runs 15 residues. The CDR3 DNA reads TGCGCCAGCAGCTTGAATCCAGGGGACACAGATACGCAGTATTTT. Translation gives CASSLNPGDTDTQYF. Using reference TRBV5-1 and TRBJ2-3 for the parts outside the CDR3, the full variable domain is KAGVTQTPRYLIKTRGQQVTLSCSPISGHRSVSWYQQTPGQGLQFLFEYFSETQRNKGNFPGRFSGRQFSNSRSEMNVSTLELGDSALYLCASSLNPGDTDTQYFGPGTRLTVL.

The CDR3 DNA is TGTGCCACCGGTCGTGGCAGTCAAGAGACCCAGTACTTC. This translates into CATGRGSQETQYF. The V gene is TRBV24-1, the J gene TRBJ2-5; D is undetermined. This CDR3 comprises 13 residues. CDR1 KGHDR and CDR2 SFDVKD come from the germline V gene. The V gene lost 9 bases and the J gene lost 2 bases, with 12 bases spanning the gap.

The rearrangement links TRBV7-8 to TRBJ1-1; perhaps TRBD1 as D (5 bases). The germline V gene has CDR1 SGHVS and CDR2 FQNEAQ. V lost 0 bases to trimming and J lost 1 base, with 9 bases between them. The CDR3 is made up of 15 amino acids. CDR3 sequence: CASSLAGGRNTEAFF. DNA of the CDR3: TGTGCCAGCAGCTTAGCCGGGGGACGGAACACTGAAGCTTTCTTT.

This clone came up once. The rearrangement links TRBV19 to TRBJ2-2; the D gene is possibly TRBD1 (5 bases). Germline values: CDR1 LNHDA, CDR2 SQIVND (reference sequence). V was trimmed by 0 bases and J by 4 bases, leaving 15 bases between them. The CDR3 extends over 17 amino acids. The chain's CDR3 is CASSIEKTGQITGELFF. DNA of the CDR3: TGTGCCAGTAGTATAGAGAAAACAGGCCAGATCACCGGGGAGCTGTTTTTT. The full variable domain, in which reference TRBV19 and TRBJ2-2 provide the parts outside the CDR3, is DGGITQSPKYLFRKEGQNVTLSCEQNLNHDAMYWYRQDPGQGLRLIYYSQIVNDFQKGDIAEGYSVSREKKESFPLTVTSAQKNPTAFYLCASSIEKTGQITGELFFGEGSRLTVL.

The rearrangement joins TRBV13 to TRBJ2-2; D not certain. The germline V gene has CDR1 PRHDT and CDR2 FYEKMQ (reference sequence). The V gene lost 2 bases and the J gene lost 7 bases, with 8 bases spanning the gap. The length of the CDR3 is 13 residues. This chain's CDR3 is CASSLRPSGELFF. The CDR3 nucleotides are TGTGCCAGCAGCTTAAGACCAAGCGGGGAGCTGTTTTTT. Complete variable domain (other parts from reference TRBV13 and TRBJ2-2): AAGVIQSPRHLIKEKRETATLKCYPIPRHDTVYWYQQGPGQDPQFLISFYEKMQSDKGSIPDRFSAQQFSDYHSELNMSSLELGDSALYFCASSLRPSGELFFGEGSRLTVL.

This rearrangement joins TRBV13 to TRBJ1-2; D perhaps matches TRBD1 (5 bases). Trimming removed 5 bases from V and 7 bases from J, with 11 bases in between. This CDR3 has 12 amino acids. Germline V gene lookup returns CDR1 PRHDT and CDR2 FYEKMQ (reference sequence). Written as DNA, the CDR3 is TGTGCCAGCAGCATCAGGGATTCTGGCTACACCTTC. This gives the protein CASSIRDSGYTF.

As for this clone: Additional DNA sequences in this sample encode the identical CDR3. The rearrangement uses TRBV7-9 and TRBJ1-5; a possible D gene is TRBD1 (6 bases). The CDR3 length is 14 residues. Germline V gene sequence: CDR1 SEHNR, CDR2 FQNEAQ (reference sequence). Trimming left V 1 base short and J 7 bases short, with 11 bases between. CDR3 bases: TGTGCCAGCAGCTTAGAGGGGGAGGGGCAGCCCCAGCATTTT. Its translation: CASSLEGEGQPQHF.

This clone was seen only once. This rearrangement joins TRBV27 to TRBJ2-1; D is ambiguous. V was shortened by 1 base and J by 1 base, with 5 bases between the two germline ends. The CDR3 spans 14 residues. Germline V lookup: CDR1 MNHEY, CDR2 SMNVEV (reference sequence). The CDR3: CASSLYRSYNEQFF. For the CDR3, the DNA is TGTGCCAGCAGTTTATACCGGTCCTACAATGAGCAGTTCTTC.

The chain couples TRBV6-2 or TRBV6-3 to TRBJ2-2; TRBD2 matches at 13 bases. Germline CDR1 reads MNHEY; CDR2 reads SVGEGT. With 4 bases clipped from V and 3 bases from J, the junction kept 8 bases outside the gene matches. The CDR3 runs to 18 residues. The CDR3 DNA reads as TGTGCCAGCAGTTCCGGGACTAGCGGGATGAAGGACACCGGGGAGCTGTTTTTT. Its protein is CASSSGTSGMKDTGELFF.

The chain couples TRBV6-6 to TRBJ2-3, with D possibly matching TRBD1 (5 bases). The V end was cut by 5 bases, the J end by 2 bases, with 11 bases between. Germline CDR1 reads MNHNY; CDR2 reads SVGAGI (reference sequence). The CDR3 contains 14 residues. The CDR3: CASSQTAITDTQYF. Written as DNA, the CDR3 is TGTGCCAGCAGTCAGACAGCTATCACAGATACGCAGTATTTT.

The table lists this clone with a count of one. V gene TRBV29-1 combines with J gene TRBJ1-1; D perhaps matches TRBD1 (6 bases). CDR3 length equals 14 residues. From germline, CDR1 is SQVTM and CDR2 ANQGSEA. V was clipped by 7 bases and J by 0 bases, with 15 bases between them. CDR3 coding DNA: TGCAGCGGTTCACAGGGAATGGTGAACACTGAAGCTTTCTTT. Its protein product is CSGSQGMVNTEAFF.

The chain has TRBV10-3 and TRBJ1-4, with 8 nucleotides matching TRBD1. The length of the CDR3 is 14 residues. Trimming at V came to 6 bases and at J to 4 bases, leaving 4 bases not matched to a gene. Per the germline V gene, CDR1 is ENHRY and CDR2 is SYGVKD. CDR3 coding DNA: TGTGCCATCAGCCGGACAGGGAATAATGAAAAACTGTTTTTT. This sequence encodes CAISRTGNNEKLFF.

The chain combines TRBV27 with TRBJ2-2; a possible D gene is TRBD2 (5 bases). V shed 2 bases and J shed 4 bases, with 11 bases lying between them. The V gene's germline CDR1 is MNHEY and CDR2 SMNVEV (reference sequence). There are 15 residues in the CDR3. For the CDR3, the DNA is TGTGCCAGCAGTTTACAAGCGGTTTTCACCGGGGAGCTGTTTTTT. The encoded protein is CASSLQAVFTGELFF.

This rearrangement joins TRBV29-1 to TRBJ2-4, with D possibly matching TRBD1 (6 bases). CDR1 SQVTM and CDR2 ANQGSEA come from the germline V gene. V lost 2 bases, J lost 5 bases, and 10 bases lay in between. The CDR3 is 13 amino acids. The CDR3 loop reads CSVEKQGQNIQYF. The CDR3 region has the DNA TGCAGCGTTGAAAAACAGGGCCAAAACATTCAGTACTTC.

This clone has only one observation. This chain links TRBV28 with TRBJ2-2, with D uncertain. This CDR3 is 14 amino acids long. V was trimmed by 3 bases and J by 1 base, leaving 6 bases between them. CDR1 and CDR2 (germline): MDHEN, SYDVKM. The CDR3 DNA sequence: TGTGCCAGCAGTTTTCGGGTGAACACCGGGGAGCTGTTTTTT. Its protein is CASSFRVNTGELFF.

This chain joins TRBV7-2 and TRBJ2-2; D is uncertain. Germline lookup yields CDR1 SGHTA and CDR2 FQGNSA. With 11 bases removed from V and 0 bases from J, the gap between germline ends came to 10 bases. This CDR3 is built from 13 residues. The CDR3 region has the DNA TGTGCCCCTAGACGGTCGAACACCGGGGAGCTGTTTTTT. Translated: CAPRRSNTGELFF.

This rearrangement joins TRBV18 to TRBJ2-1; no clear D gene. The germline V gene encodes CDR1 KGHSH and CDR2 LQKENI. Trimming left V 0 bases short and J 0 bases short, with 6 bases between. The CDR3 has 15 amino acids. CDR3 protein: CASSPPQLSYNEQFF. CDR3 nucleotide sequence: TGTGCCAGCTCACCACCGCAGCTCTCCTACAATGAGCAGTTCTTC.

The chain is built from TRBV6-5 and TRBJ1-2, with 7 bases fitting TRBD1. This CDR3 contains 13 residues. Germline trimming cut 6 bases from V and 5 bases from J; bases unmatched to any gene: 6. CDR1 MNHEY and CDR2 SVGAGI come from the germline V gene. The CDR3 DNA is TGTGCCAGCAGGCCTCAGACAGGGTATGGCTACACCTTC. Protein sequence: CASRPQTGYGYTF.

This clone was recorded once. J is TRBJ2-3 and V is TRBV28; 9 positions agree with TRBD2. V shed 4 bases, J shed 4 bases, and the junction held 6 bases outside the gene matches. This CDR3 spans 15 amino acids. CDR1 and CDR2 from the germline V gene are MDHEN and SYDVKM. This chain's CDR3 is CASSSIAGDADTQYF. As DNA, the CDR3 is TGTGCCAGCAGTTCGATAGCGGGAGACGCAGATACGCAGTATTTT.

The CDR3: CATSSPRGLAEAFF. CDR3 DNA sequence: TGTGCCACCAGCAGTCCGAGGGGGCTCGCTGAAGCTTTCTTT. V is TRBV15 and J is TRBJ1-1; 7 bases align to TRBD1. CDR3 length: 14 amino acids. Germline loops: CDR1 LNHNV, CDR2 YYDKDF (reference sequence). With V trimmed by 3 bases and J by 6 bases, 7 bases remained unmatched.

The chain carries TRBV27 and TRBJ1-2, with D possibly matching TRBD1 (6 bases). Trimming pared 0 bases from V and 2 bases from J, leaving 7 bases between. CDR1 and CDR2 from the germline V gene are MNHEY and SMNVEV (reference sequence). The CDR3 loop spans 14 amino acids. The CDR3 is CASSLSTGNYGYTF. CDR3 nucleotide sequence: TGTGCCAGCAGTTTATCGACAGGCAACTATGGCTACACCTTC.

The chain has TRBV27 and TRBJ2-3; unclear D gene. The length of the CDR3 is 14 residues. Trimming cost V 3 bases and J 0 bases, with 7 bases left between them. Germline values: CDR1 MNHEY, CDR2 SMNVEV (reference sequence). CDR3 loop: CASSFKRSTDTQYF. CDR3 nucleotides: TGTGCCAGCAGTTTTAAAAGGAGCACAGATACGCAGTATTTT.

This rearrangement joins TRBV20-1 to TRBJ1-1; 12 nucleotides agree with TRBD1. This CDR3 has 13 amino acids. Germline V lookup: CDR1 DFQATT, CDR2 SNEGSKA (reference sequence). V lost 3 bases and J lost 6; bases outside the gene matches: 2. CDR3 sequence reads: CSASGDRGPEAFF. The CDR3 nucleotides are TGCAGTGCTAGTGGGGACAGGGGGCCTGAAGCTTTCTTT.

The chain has TRBV7-6 and TRBJ2-1, with 9 bases aligning to TRBD1. There are 18 residues in the CDR3. Unmatched junction bases numbered 11, after V lost 0 bases and J lost 5 bases. Germline values: CDR1 SGHVS, CDR2 FNYEAQ. In DNA, the CDR3 is TGTGCCAGCAGCTTAGCTGGAGGGACAGGGTTTCAGAACAATGAGCAGTTCTTC. This translates into CASSLAGGTGFQNNEQFF.

V usage is TRBV11-1 and J usage is TRBJ2-1; 7 bases map to TRBD2. The ends lost 4 bases at V and 6 bases at J; junction bases unmatched: 6. CDR1 is SGHAT, CDR2 FQDESV, per germline (reference sequence). The CDR3 has 14 amino acids. In DNA form, the CDR3 reads TGTGCCAGCAGCTCGAGGGGACTACCCAATGAGCAGTTCTTC. Translating it yields CASSSRGLPNEQFF.

The CDR3 sequence: CASSSARGGDYEQYF. CDR3 bases: TGTGCCAGCAGTTCCGCCCGGGGAGGGGACTACGAGCAGTACTTC. The rearrangement uses TRBV6-5 and TRBJ2-7, with TRBD2 matching over 7 bases. This CDR3 comprises 15 residues. Germline assignment: CDR1 MNHEY and CDR2 SVGAGI. Trimming removed 4 bases from V and 3 bases from J; junction bases left unmatched: 9.

The chain combines TRBV7-9 with TRBJ2-2; 14 bases agree with TRBD2. Germline assignment: CDR1 SEHNR and CDR2 FQNEAQ (reference sequence). The J segment lost 4 bases and the V segment lost 4 bases, leaving 2 bases of the junction unmatched. The CDR3 loop spans 16 amino acids. The DNA for the CDR3 is TGTGCCAGCAGCTCCGGGACTAGCGGGAGCACCGGGGAGCTGTTTTTT. This encodes CASSSGTSGSTGELFF.